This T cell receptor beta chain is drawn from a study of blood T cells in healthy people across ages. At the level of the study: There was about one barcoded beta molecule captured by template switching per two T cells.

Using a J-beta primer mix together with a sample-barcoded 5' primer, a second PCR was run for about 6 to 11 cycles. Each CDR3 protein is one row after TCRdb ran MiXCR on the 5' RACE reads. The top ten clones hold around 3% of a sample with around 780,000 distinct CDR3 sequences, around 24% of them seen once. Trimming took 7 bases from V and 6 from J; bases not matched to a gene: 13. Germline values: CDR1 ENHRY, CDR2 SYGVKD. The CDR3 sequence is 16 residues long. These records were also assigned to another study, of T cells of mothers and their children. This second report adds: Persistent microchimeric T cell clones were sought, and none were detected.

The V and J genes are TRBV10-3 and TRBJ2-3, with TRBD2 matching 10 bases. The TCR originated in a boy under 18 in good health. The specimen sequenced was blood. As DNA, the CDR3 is TGTGCCATCAATCCAGCGGCTAGCGGGGGAGGGGATACGCAGTATTTT. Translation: CAINPAASGGGDTQYF.